This T cell receptor beta chain was captured by sequencing in a study of blood T cell repertoires in COVID-19. Study-wide context: Some COVID-19 samples were acute and others convalescent; all came from the United States, Italy and Spain. Nucleic acid was either cDNA or gDNA, and it came from T cells, B-cell-depleted T cells, or PBMCs.

V was cut by 2 bases and J by 7 bases, with 18 bases left in between. The germline gives CDR1 LNHDA, CDR2 SQIVND (reference sequence). The CDR3 sequence is 16 residues long. Authors' analysis steps: Estimation of nucleated cell counts was performed using reference gene primer amplification. Using immunoSEQ multiplex PCR, the repertoire was profiled, and TCRdb retains in-frame clones only, with some absent. The DNA gave D and trimming, while V, J and clone size come from that table. The table includes 150,000 or so clones, approximately 84% detected once. Enrolled through a virtual design, the participants were between about 18 and 100 years of age and came from approximately 25 US areas.

Sequenced input: PBMCs or T cells enriched from blood (not recorded which). The rearrangement uses TRBV19 and TRBJ1-5, with D hard to call. The TCR was taken from a human donor with acute COVID-19. The donor label of this sample is uncertain. The CDR3 DNA is TGTGCCAGTAGTATAAACGCCTGGGCCCGCCTACAGCCCCAGCATTTT. Translated: CASSINAWARLQPQHF.